The TCR beta chain described here comes from a study of shared clonotypes between healthy human individuals. Of note for this clone: A read error may account for a junction end that differs from germline.

The length of the CDR3 is 15 residues. The germline gives CDR1 SSHAT, CDR2 FNYEAQ (reference sequence). Assay used: immunoSEQ multiplex PCR; TCRdb lists only in-frame clones, some missing. The sample lists 490,000 or so clones, 70% to 80% occurring once. The clonotype was recovered from a woman aged 40 to 50 in good health. Some clones in this sample may be carry-over from other donors' samples. The V call is TRBV7-7, the J call TRBJ2-5, with a possible D match to TRBD2 (6 bases). Sequencing input: PBMCs. Here the CDR3 reads CASSRGLKYQETQYF. The CDR3 nucleotides read TGTGCTAGCAGCCGGGGACTCAAGTACCAAGAGACCCAGTACTTC.